This TCR beta chain was identified during a study of T cells in Graves' hyperthyroidism and ophthalmopathy. Study in general: Peripheral blood was drawn at first diagnosis, prior to all treatment. Study-level findings and limits: In blood, most of the thyroid clonotypes expanded above 0.001 were also present.

RNA transcripts provided the source from which TCR beta CDR3 regions were amplified. An initial round of RT-PCR targeting the TCR CDR3 relied on the HTBI primer set. Each CDR3 protein is one row after TCRdb ran MiXCR on the multiplex PCR reads. The table records about 640,000 distinct CDR3 sequences, roughly 20% of them present only once. Looked up from germline, CDR1 is DFQATT and CDR2 is SNEGSKA (reference sequence). V was clipped by 2 bases and J by 1 base, with 15 bases between them. This CDR3 contains 15 residues. This clonotype appeared a few times. Its antigen is as yet unknown. The sequence was obtained from a man aged 25 to 40 with Graves' ophthalmopathy. V is TRBV20-1 and J is TRBJ2-7; TRBD1 might be the D (5 bases). Input material: blood. The DNA of the CDR3 is TGCAGTGCTAGACCCGCAGGGAAAAATTCCTACGAGCAGTACTTC. It translates to CSARPAGKNSYEQYF.